The 8 T cell receptor beta chains listed next were all sequenced from one sample in a study of early T cells in non-severe SARS-CoV-2 infection (TCRdb year 2021). Libraries were built with 5' RACE. TCRdb shows the sequencer as NextSeq 500. TCRdb trimmed public reads at Q25 via fastp, called clones via MiXCR and kept in-frame beta chains. Duplicate CDR3 protein sequences are folded into a single record with the most common DNA and genes. This sample lists about 87,000 distinct CDR3 sequences; around 15% were detected once. The ten largest account for 6.1% of the sample. Sequenced sample: whole blood. The receptor source for this set is an adult who was a healthcare worker with PCR-confirmed SARS-CoV-2 infection or an uninfected control (not recorded which).

The sample holds a few counts of this clonotype. This chain connects TRBV29-1 to TRBJ1-1; no firm D call. V lost 6 bases to trimming and J lost 1 base, with 12 bases between them. The CDR3 spans 13 residues. The germline gives CDR1 SQVTM, CDR2 ANQGSEA. The CDR3, as DNA: TGCAGCGTGAGCGTACAAGGGAACACTGAAGCTTTCTTT. Residues: CSVSVQGNTEAFF.

This clonotype was detected many times. The rearrangement links TRBV4-1 to TRBJ2-1; D is uncertain. V was cut by 0 bases and J by 4 bases, with 7 bases left in between. This CDR3 contains 14 residues. Germline CDR1 reads MGHRA; CDR2 reads YSYEKL. CDR3 coding DNA: TGCGCCAGCAGCCAAGAATCCAGGTACAATGAGCAGTTCTTC. The encoded protein is CASSQESRYNEQFF.

This sequence joins TRBV2 and TRBJ2-7; D gene uncertain. V was cut by 5 bases and J by 1 base, with 6 bases left in between. This CDR3 spans 12 amino acids. Germline V lookup: CDR1 SNHLY, CDR2 FYNNEI. CDR3 in DNA: TGTGCCAGCAGTAAGGCGTCCTACGAGCAGTACTTC. Translated, it gives CASSKASYEQYF. Supplemented by reference TRBV2 and TRBJ2-7, the full variable domain reads EPEVTQTPSHQVTQMGQEVILRCVPISNHLYFYWYRQILGQKVEFLVSFYNNEISEKSEIFDDQFSVERPDGSNFTLKIRSTKLEDSAMYFCASSKASYEQYFGPGTRLTVT.

This clonotype was seen more than once but under ten times. The V gene is TRBV4-2, the J gene TRBJ1-1; D not resolved. This CDR3 region has 13 residues. Trimming shortened V by 0 bases and J by 6 bases, and 8 bases separated the two germline ends. Per germline, CDR1 LGHNA and CDR2 YNFKEQ. The CDR3 here is CASSQEMGPEAFF. DNA for the CDR3: TGTGCCAGCAGCCAAGAAATGGGTCCTGAAGCTTTCTTT.

This clonotype has a count of ten or more. The J gene is TRBJ1-3, the V gene TRBV27; D may be TRBD1 (5 bases). The CDR3 contains 17 residues. The V gene lost 0 bases and the J gene lost 0 bases, with 12 bases spanning the gap. Germline CDR1 is MNHEY and CDR2 is SMNVEV (reference sequence). The CDR3 DNA reads as TGTGCCAGCAGTTTATCGGGGCTTGGTAGCTCTGGAAACACCATATATTTT. This translates into CASSLSGLGSSGNTIYF.

V and J are TRBV29-1 and TRBJ1-4; D is uncertain. The germline CDR1 and CDR2 sequences are SQVTM and ANQGSEA. Trimming cost V 6 bases and J 3 bases, with 14 bases left between them. The CDR3 length is 14 residues. The CDR3, as DNA: TGCAGCGTGGCATACGGGCTAGCTAATGAAAAACTGTTTTTT. Translation gives CSVAYGLANEKLFF. Full variable domain (missing parts from reference TRBV29-1 and TRBJ1-4): SAVISQKPSRDICQRGTSLTIQCQVDSQVTMMFWYRQQPGQSLTLIATANQGSEATYESGFVIDKFPISRPNLTFSTLTVSNMSPEDSSIYLCSVAYGLANEKLFFGSGTQLSVL.

This clonotype was seen a handful of times. V and J are TRBV20-1 and TRBJ2-5, with TRBD2 as a possible D gene (6 bases). The germline gives CDR1 DFQATT, CDR2 SNEGSKA (reference sequence). The CDR3 loop spans 14 amino acids. The germline V and J ends were trimmed by 1 base and 2 bases, with 11 bases remaining between them. The CDR3 DNA is TGCAGTGCTAGAGGTGGGACTTCTCAAGAGACCCAGTACTTC. Its translation: CSARGGTSQETQYF.

This clonotype was seen more than once but under ten times. The chain has TRBV10-1 and TRBJ1-2; D gene unclear. Germline CDR1 and CDR2: WNHNN and SYGVQD (reference sequence). The CDR3 has 13 residues. The V end lost 2 bases, the J end lost 8 bases, and 12 bases lay between the germline ends. As DNA, the CDR3 is TGCGCCAGCAGTGAGCTTGCCTGGCGGGGCTACACCTTC. This codes for CASSELAWRGYTF.